These 24 T cell receptor beta chains were sequenced from one sample in a study of identical twins. TCRdb analysed the 5' RACE reads with MiXCR anew, one entry per CDR3 protein. The repertoire has around 650,000 distinct CDR3 sequences, around 7.4% of them found once; the top ten carry about 1.5%. These data are also associated with another study on yellow fever vaccine responses in identical twins.

Sequencing used PBMCs. These TCRs come from a woman aged 18-29 years in good health.

This clonotype was seen many times. The J gene is TRBJ2-1, the V gene TRBV7-8; D unresolved. Per germline, CDR1 SGHVS and CDR2 FQNEAQ. Trimming removed 5 bases at V and 7 bases at J, with 9 bases between. This CDR3 spans 12 amino acids. The CDR3: CASSPHINEQFF. The DNA of the CDR3 is TGTGCCAGCAGCCCGCACATAAATGAGCAGTTCTTC. Full variable domain (outside the CDR3, taken from reference TRBV7-8 and TRBJ2-1): GAGVSQSPRYKVAKRGQDVALRCDPISGHVSLFWYQQALGQGPEFLTYFQNEAQLDKSGLPSDRFFAERPEGSVSTLKIQRTQQEDSAVYLCASSPHINEQFFGPGTRLTVL.

This chain uses TRBV15 with TRBJ2-5; D is perhaps TRBD1 (6 bases). V was shortened by 0 bases and J by 3 bases, with 14 bases between the two germline ends. Germline V gives CDR1 LNHNV, CDR2 YYDKDF (reference sequence). The CDR3 extends over 16 amino acids. The CDR3 spells CATSRDSEQGEETQYF. The CDR3 DNA is TGTGCCACCAGCAGAGATTCGGAACAGGGAGAAGAGACCCAGTACTTC.

This clonotype came up a few times. This chain uses TRBV2 with TRBJ2-1; the D is unclear. V was shortened by 7 bases and J by 0 bases, with 10 bases between the two germline ends. The CDR3 covers 14 residues. CDR1 and CDR2 from the germline V gene are SNHLY and FYNNEI. This chain's CDR3 is CASIKKGSYNEQFF. The CDR3 DNA reads TGTGCCAGCATTAAAAAGGGCTCCTACAATGAGCAGTTCTTC. The full variable domain, its missing parts supplied by reference TRBV2 and TRBJ2-1, is EPEVTQTPSHQVTQMGQEVILRCVPISNHLYFYWYRQILGQKVEFLVSFYNNEISEKSEIFDDQFSVERPDGSNFTLKIRSTKLEDSAMYFCASIKKGSYNEQFFGPGTRLTVL.

J is TRBJ2-3 and V is TRBV11-2; D is undetermined. The CDR3 runs 18 residues. V lost 5 bases to trimming and J lost 2 bases, with 23 bases between them. The germline CDR1 and CDR2 sequences are SGHAT and FQNNGV. The CDR3 region has the DNA TGTGCCAGCAGCCCGGAGACGATGAAGGATAAAGACACAGATACGCAGTATTTT. It yields the protein CASSPETMKDKDTDTQYF.

The V gene is TRBV7-9, the J gene TRBJ2-7; 7 bases fit TRBD1. Trimming at V came to 2 bases and at J to 1 base, leaving 5 bases not matched to a gene. Germline V lookup: CDR1 SEHNR, CDR2 FQNEAQ (reference sequence). The CDR3 contains 15 residues. CDR3 bases: TGTGCCAGCAGCTTAATCCCACAGGGGTCCTACGAGCAGTACTTC. Translating gives CASSLIPQGSYEQYF.

The V gene is TRBV20-1, the J gene TRBJ2-2; 7 nucleotides agree with TRBD1. Germline V CDR1 and CDR2: DFQATT, SNEGSKA (reference sequence). The J segment lost 8 bases and the V segment lost 4 bases, leaving 7 bases of the junction unmatched. The length of the CDR3 is 13 residues. As DNA, the CDR3 is TGCAGTGCTACTCACAGGGGCGAGGGGGAGCTGTTTTTT. Protein product: CSATHRGEGELFF.

This clonotype was counted between two and nine times. This chain connects TRBV3-1 to TRBJ1-1; D gene uncertain. Germline V gene data show CDR1 as LGHDT and CDR2 as YNNKEL (reference sequence). V shed 2 bases and J shed 9 bases, with 4 bases lying between them. CDR3 size: 10 residues. The CDR3 spells CASSQMKAFF. CDR3 DNA: TGTGCCAGCAGCCAAATGAAAGCTTTCTTT.

This clonotype was observed many times. This rearrangement joins TRBV21-1 to TRBJ2-3; the D call in the table, TRBD2, was not verified against the DNA. TRBV21-1 is recorded as a pseudogene. The CDR3 has 20 amino acids. CDR3 residues: CASSNHKVFFPSGVTDTQYF. The CDR3, as DNA: TGTGCCAGCAGCAATCACAAGGTCTTTTTCCCTAGCGGGGTCACAGATACGCAGTATTTT.

This chain connects TRBV6-1 to TRBJ2-1; the D is unclear. The CDR3 covers 13 residues. The V end was cut by 2 bases, the J end by 8 bases, with 10 bases between. CDR1 and CDR2 from the germline V gene are MNHNS and SASEGT. CDR3 coding DNA: TGTGCCAGCAGTGAAACTGGGCTCCATGAGCAGTTCTTC. It codes for CASSETGLHEQFF.

This chain connects TRBV5-1 to TRBJ1-1; perhaps TRBD1 as D (6 bases). With 5 bases removed from V and 4 bases from J, the gap between germline ends came to 12 bases. This CDR3 is 13 amino acids long. Germline loops: CDR1 SGHRS, CDR2 YFSETQ. The CDR3 spells CASRIGGGTEAFF. The DNA of the CDR3 is TGCGCCAGCAGAATAGGGGGTGGCACTGAAGCTTTCTTT.

The chain links TRBV10-3 to TRBJ1-1; 7 bases fit TRBD1. This CDR3 has 14 amino acids. Germline loops: CDR1 ENHRY, CDR2 SYGVKD. The trim removed 6 bases at V and 4 bases at J, leaving 8 bases unmatched. The CDR3: CAIRLNRGSTEAFF. CDR3 DNA sequence: TGTGCCATCAGACTAAACAGGGGATCCACTGAAGCTTTCTTT.

This clonotype was seen a few times. The chain employs TRBV19 and TRBJ2-5, with D possibly being TRBD1 (6 bases). Trimming took off 4 bases at V and 6 bases at J, with 15 bases between the two ends. Germline V CDR1 and CDR2: LNHDA, SQIVND (reference sequence). This CDR3 is built from 14 residues. In nucleotides, the CDR3 is TGTGCCAGTAGTACACAGGGTTATGAGAAGACCCAGTACTTC. It yields the protein CASSTQGYEKTQYF.

In the case of this clonotype: Likely a read error: the CDR3 ends without its conserved phenylalanine or tryptophan. The V gene is TRBV12-3 or TRBV12-4, the J gene TRBJ2-1; D is ambiguous. Trimming took 1 base from V and 2 from J, leaving 12 bases between them. The length of the CDR3 is 16 residues. The CDR3 sequence: CASSLDGLVAYNEQFL. The CDR3, as DNA: TGTGCCAGCAGTTTAGACGGGCTAGTTGCCTACAATGAGCAGTTCCTC.

The chain couples TRBV6-5 to TRBJ1-3; D uncertain. V was trimmed by 2 bases and J by 0 bases, leaving 8 bases between them. The CDR3 contains 15 residues. Germline values: CDR1 MNHEY, CDR2 SVGAGI. The CDR3 is CASSYLPASGNTIYF. The CDR3 bases are TGTGCCAGCAGTTACCTCCCTGCCTCTGGAAACACCATATATTTT.

This clonotype has just one count. The genes are TRBV28 and TRBJ2-1; TRBD1 agrees at 8 bases. Germline trimming cut 5 bases from V and 9 bases from J; bases unmatched to any gene: 3. The CDR3 has 12 residues. Germline CDR1 and CDR2: MDHEN and SYDVKM. Written as DNA, the CDR3 is TGTGCCAGCAGTCTCAGGGGGCTTGAGCAGTTCTTC. It encodes CASSLRGLEQFF.

The genes are TRBV29-1 and TRBJ2-1; 7 nucleotides agree with TRBD2. CDR1 and CDR2 from the germline V gene are SQVTM and ANQGSEA. CDR3 length equals 12 residues. CDR3 region: CNGTKAAGEQFF. In DNA, the CDR3 is TGCAACGGGACTAAGGCCGCAGGAGAGCAGTTCTTC.

This clonotype was recorded at least ten times. The CDR3 DNA follows: TGTGCCAGCAGCTCCGGGACAGGGATATCCGGGGAGCTGTTTTTT. Translation gives CASSSGTGISGELFF. V usage is TRBV7-8 and J usage is TRBJ2-2; TRBD1 matches at 9 bases. The CDR3 covers 15 residues. V lost 4 bases, J lost 6 bases, and 6 bases stayed unmatched. CDR1 and CDR2 from the germline V gene are SGHVS and FQNEAQ.

Many counts were recorded for this clonotype. The CDR3 coding sequence is TGTGCCTCACCGGGACAGGCACCGTATGGCTACACCTTC. Protein: CASPGQAPYGYTF. V usage is TRBV12-3 or TRBV12-4 and J usage is TRBJ1-2, with 8 nucleotides matching TRBD1. Unmatched junction bases numbered 10, after V lost 11 bases and J lost 5 bases. The CDR3 is 13 residues long.

This clonotype was picked up many times. V gene TRBV5-1 combines with J gene TRBJ1-1; TRBD1 aligns across 8 bases. The V segment lost 5 bases and the J segment 6 bases; nucleotides outside the gene matches: 9. This CDR3 has 14 residues. CDR1 SGHRS and CDR2 YFSETQ come from the germline V gene. The CDR3 bases are TGCGCCAGCAGTCGACAGGGGTCGGATGCTGAAGCTTTCTTT. It specifies CASSRQGSDAEAFF.

This clonotype has a handful of counts. The CDR3 sequence is CASPPGEGYNEQFF. The CDR3 region has the DNA TGTGCCAGCCCCCCCGGAGAGGGTTACAATGAGCAGTTCTTC. The chain links TRBV6-1 to TRBJ2-1; a weak D match, TRBD2 (5 bases). V gave up 8 bases and J gave up 4 bases, with 15 bases separating them. The germline V gene has CDR1 MNHNS and CDR2 SASEGT. The CDR3 contains 14 residues.

There are many counts of this clonotype. The chain combines TRBV11-2 with TRBJ2-1; TRBD1 matches at 10 bases. In germline, CDR1 is SGHAT, CDR2 FQNNGV. CDR3 length equals 16 residues. J lost 2 bases, V lost 4 bases, and 5 bases had no gene match. The CDR3 DNA reads as TGTGCCAGCAGCTCAGGGACAGGGGTTACCTACAATGAGCAGTTCTTC. Its translation: CASSSGTGVTYNEQFF.

This clonotype was detected a few times. The chain uses TRBV13 and TRBJ1-2; D unresolved. This CDR3 has 14 residues. Germline V gene data show CDR1 as PRHDT and CDR2 as FYEKMQ (reference sequence). Trimming left V 4 bases short and J 8 bases short, with 17 bases between. CDR3 DNA sequence: TGTGCCAGCAGCTCCTTGGGTTTCAAGGAAGGCTACACCTTC. Its protein product is CASSSLGFKEGYTF.

This clonotype showed up many times. The rearrangement joins TRBV28 to TRBJ2-7; D is possibly TRBD1 (5 bases). The CDR3 sequence is 17 residues long. V lost 4 bases and J 0 bases, leaving 19 bases between the germline ends. Per the germline V gene, CDR1 is MDHEN and CDR2 is SYDVKM. CDR3 sequence reads: CASSSPTQGFGSYEQYF. CDR3 nucleotides: TGTGCCAGCAGTTCCCCAACTCAGGGTTTCGGCTCCTACGAGCAGTACTTC.

This clonotype was picked up a small number of times. The chain carries TRBV5-1 and TRBJ2-5, with D uncertain. This CDR3 is built from 12 residues. Germline values: CDR1 SGHRS, CDR2 YFSETQ. The V end was cut by 2 bases, the J end by 4 bases, with 6 bases between. This chain's CDR3 is CASSFSPETQYF. Here the CDR3 DNA reads TGCGCCAGCAGCTTCTCTCCAGAGACCCAGTACTTC.